The 21 T cell receptor beta chains reported below all come from one sample, sequenced in a study of cytomegalovirus exposure and HLA in healthy donors. With 60 Vbeta and 13 Jbeta primers, the PCR was carried out. TCRdb's copy holds only in-frame clones and misses some; the assay was immunoSEQ multiplex PCR. The sample holds fewer than 80,000 clones, 79% seen once. Material for sequencing was PBMCs. The receptors originated from a young man in good health and CMV-seronegative.

This chain links TRBV4-2 with TRBJ2-5; D perhaps matches TRBD2 (5 bases). V was shortened by 1 base and J by 7 bases, with 16 bases between the two germline ends. Germline CDR1 reads LGHNA; CDR2 reads YNFKEQ. The CDR3 is made up of 15 amino acids. The CDR3 DNA reads TGTGCCAGCAGCCAAGGCGTGACACTAGGAGGGACCCAGTACTTC. Protein product: CASSQGVTLGGTQYF.

This chain uses TRBV14 with TRBJ2-1; 10 positions agree with TRBD2. Germline V CDR1 and CDR2: SGHDN, FVKESK. This CDR3 has 15 residues. The trim removed 4 bases at V and 9 bases at J, leaving 9 bases unmatched. CDR3 DNA sequence: TGTGCCAGCAGCCTCCGGGACAGGACTAGCGGTGAGCAGTTCTTC. Translated: CASSLRDRTSGEQFF.

This chain links TRBV10-1 with TRBJ1-6, with unresolved D. The V end lost 7 bases, the J end lost 11 bases, and 12 bases lay between the germline ends. The germline CDR1 and CDR2 sequences are WNHNN and SYGVQD (reference sequence). This CDR3 region has 12 residues. The CDR3 DNA follows: TGCGCCAGCAAAGCTTTAGAACCACCCCTCCACTTT. Its translation: CASKALEPPLHF.

This chain links TRBV30 with TRBJ1-5, with D perhaps TRBD1 (6 bases). V was cut by 2 bases and J by 2 bases, with 13 bases left in between. CDR1 is GTSNPN, CDR2 SVGIG, per germline (reference sequence). The CDR3 is 15 residues long. For the CDR3, the DNA is TGTGCCTGGAGTCCCCAGGGGTGGGGCAATCAGCCCCAGCATTTT. Amino acids: CAWSPQGWGNQPQHF.

The chain couples TRBV6-5 to TRBJ1-6; unclear D gene. CDR1 MNHEY and CDR2 SVGAGI come from the germline V gene. There are 15 residues in the CDR3. V was clipped by 0 bases and J by 3 bases, with 6 bases between them. CDR3 sequence: CASSYSAVYNSPLHF. DNA of the CDR3: TGTGCCAGCAGTTACTCTGCAGTCTATAATTCACCCCTCCACTTT.

The chain joins TRBV27 to TRBJ2-7; D perhaps matches TRBD1 (7 bases). CDR3 length: 17 amino acids. Germline V lookup: CDR1 MNHEY, CDR2 SMNVEV (reference sequence). V was cut by 6 bases and J by 3 bases, with 24 bases left in between. The CDR3 reads CASRTGRKTGTRYEQYF. The CDR3 DNA reads TGTGCCAGCAGGACAGGGAGGAAGACAGGGACTCGCTACGAGCAGTACTTC.

V usage is TRBV7-6 and J usage is TRBJ2-6; no clear D gene. This CDR3 has 13 amino acids. Trimming removed 6 bases at V and 3 bases at J, with 6 bases between. Germline-derived CDR1 and CDR2 are SGHVS and FNYEAQ. The CDR3 reads CASSRVGANVLTF. The DNA for the CDR3 is TGTGCCAGCAGTCGCGTTGGGGCCAACGTCCTGACTTTC.

This clone was seen once. This chain connects TRBV7-8 to TRBJ2-6, with TRBD2 matching over 8 bases. The ends lost 4 bases at V and 2 bases at J; junction bases unmatched: 4. This CDR3 region has 16 residues. Germline V gene sequence: CDR1 SGHVS, CDR2 FQNEAQ. This CDR3 is CASSYGGGPGANVLTF. The CDR3 DNA reads as TGTGCCAGCAGCTACGGGGGGGGACCTGGGGCCAACGTCCTGACTTTC. Together with reference TRBV7-8 and TRBJ2-6, the CDR3 gives the full variable domain: GAGVSQSPRYKVAKRGQDVALRCDPISGHVSLFWYQQALGQGPEFLTYFQNEAQLDKSGLPSDRFFAERPEGSVSTLKIQRTQQEDSAVYLCASSYGGGPGANVLTFGAGSRLTVL.

This clone appeared a few times. This chain joins TRBV12-5 and TRBJ2-3; tentatively, D is TRBD2 (6 bases). The CDR3 totals 13 residues. V was trimmed by 1 base and J by 6 bases, leaving 8 bases between them. The germline CDR1 and CDR2 sequences are LGHNT and FRNRAP. The DNA for the CDR3 is TGTGCTAGTGGTTTGGCCGGGGGTGATACGCAGTATTTT. This sequence encodes CASGLAGGDTQYF.

The chain joins TRBV4-1 to TRBJ2-1, with 10 nucleotides matching TRBD2. The CDR3 length is 16 residues. CDR1 and CDR2 (germline): MGHRA, YSYEKL. The J segment lost 6 bases and the V segment lost 5 bases, leaving 10 bases of the junction unmatched. Here the CDR3 DNA reads TGCGCCAGCAGCTACTTCTCAGCGGGGGGGGTCAATGAGCAGTTCTTC. Encoded protein: CASSYFSAGGVNEQFF.

V and J are TRBV7-9 and TRBJ1-1; 10 nucleotides match TRBD1. The CDR3 extends over 15 amino acids. The germline V gene encodes CDR1 SEHNR and CDR2 FQNEAQ (reference sequence). J lost 3 bases, V lost 4 bases, and 5 bases had no gene match. The CDR3 sequence is CASSWDRGWDTEAFF. In DNA form, the CDR3 reads TGTGCCAGCAGCTGGGACAGGGGTTGGGACACTGAAGCTTTCTTT.

The chain recombines TRBV7-3 with TRBJ1-2; 11 nucleotides align to TRBD1. CDR1 is SGHTA, CDR2 FQGTGA, per germline. The V segment lost 5 bases and the J segment 4 bases; nucleotides outside the gene matches: 3. This CDR3 has 14 residues. The CDR3 protein is CASSRTGGSYGYTF. CDR3 nucleotide sequence: TGTGCCAGCAGCAGGACAGGGGGCAGCTATGGCTACACCTTC.

The V gene is TRBV25-1, the J gene TRBJ2-7; 9 nucleotides line up with TRBD2. CDR1 MGHDK and CDR2 SYGVNS come from the germline V gene. V trimming: 3 bases; J trimming: 3 bases; junction bases outside the gene matches: 6. The CDR3 contains 15 residues. The CDR3 nucleotides read TGTGCCAGCAGTGATCCTAGCGGGATCGACTACGAGCAGTACTTC. Protein product: CASSDPSGIDYEQYF.

V usage is TRBV2 and J usage is TRBJ1-1, with 8 positions matching TRBD1. V dropped 8 bases and J dropped 4; count of bases not matched to a gene: 12. The CDR3 is 15 residues long. Germline V CDR1 and CDR2: SNHLY, FYNNEI. The CDR3, as DNA: TGTGCCAGCGGATCTCCTGGACAGGGTGGCACTGAAGCTTTCTTT. Protein sequence: CASGSPGQGGTEAFF.

This rearrangement joins TRBV6-5 to TRBJ1-1; D perhaps matches TRBD1 (6 bases). The CDR3 contains 13 residues. CDR1 is MNHEY and CDR2 is SVGAGI in the germline V gene. With 7 bases removed from V and 5 bases from J, the gap between germline ends came to 14 bases. The CDR3 region is CASTRQGYTEAFF. The CDR3 DNA reads as TGTGCCAGCACTCGTCAGGGGTATACTGAAGCTTTCTTT.

The count of this clone is one. CDR3 in amino acids: CASTPSDRGRNTEAFF. DNA of the CDR3: TGTGCCAGCACCCCTTCGGACAGGGGGCGTAACACTGAAGCTTTCTTT. The chain recombines TRBV28 with TRBJ1-1, with TRBD1 matching over 11 bases. CDR3 size: 16 residues. J gave up 2 bases and V 7 bases, and 9 bases lay outside the gene matches. The V gene's germline CDR1 is MDHEN and CDR2 SYDVKM.

The chain recombines TRBV18 with TRBJ1-2; 7 bases align to TRBD1. The CDR3 contains 14 residues. Germline-derived CDR1 and CDR2 are KGHSH and LQKENI. V lost 3 bases, J lost 1 base, and 2 bases stayed unmatched. DNA for the CDR3: TGTGCCAGCTCACCCCGGGACAGTAACTATGGCTACACCTTC. Protein: CASSPRDSNYGYTF.

The CDR3 DNA reads as TGTGCCAGCAGTTTACCCCTAGGGACAGCGAGCTCCTACGAGCAGTACTTC. Translation gives CASSLPLGTASSYEQYF. The chain employs TRBV28 and TRBJ2-7, with TRBD1 matching over 7 bases. V shed 2 bases and J 0 bases; nucleotides not matched to a gene: 10. Looked up from germline, CDR1 is MDHEN and CDR2 is SYDVKM. This CDR3 has 17 amino acids.

In its sample, this clone was seen once. The chain carries TRBV27 and TRBJ2-3; D not resolved. CDR3 length equals 13 residues. Trimming stripped 10 bases from V and 3 bases from J, with 14 bases between. Germline CDR1 MNHEY, CDR2 SMNVEV (reference sequence). CDR3 nucleotides: TGTGCCACCTCCAAGCGTGAGACAGATACGCAGTATTTT. Translating it yields CATSKRETDTQYF.

The V and J genes are TRBV2 and TRBJ1-4, with a tentative D call TRBD1 (6 bases). Per the germline V gene, CDR1 is SNHLY and CDR2 is FYNNEI. The CDR3 is made up of 15 amino acids. Between the trimmed V and J ends, which lost 1 base and 10 bases, there was a span of 16 bases. CDR3 coding DNA: TGTGCCAGCAGTGAAGGCAACAGGGACACGAGAAAACTGTTTTTT. It is translated as CASSEGNRDTRKLFF.

V gene TRBV7-2 combines with J gene TRBJ1-4; 8 bases line up with TRBD1. Per the germline V gene, CDR1 is SGHTA and CDR2 is FQGNSA. The V gene end was trimmed by 3 bases and the J gene end by 8 bases; junction bases not matched to a gene: 2. This CDR3 region has 13 residues. This chain's CDR3 is CASSFRGQEKLFF. The CDR3 bases are TGTGCCAGCAGCTTCAGGGGGCAGGAAAAACTGTTTTTT.